The next 25 T cell receptor beta chains were all read from a single sample in a study of radiation and T cells in renal cell carcinoma. The sample's time point: blood 2 weeks post-SBRT. As to treatment: 15 Gy SBRT to primary tumor, nephrectomy 4 weeks later. The data were produced by immunoSEQ multiplex PCR, yet TCRdb's version contains in-frame clones alone and is incomplete. The sample yields almost 50,000 clones, 75% to 85% seen once. The material sequenced was blood, taken from a patient whose treatment included radiotherapy and nephrectomy. These receptors all stem from a woman aged 70-85 years with renal cell carcinoma.

CDR3 loop: CATSDPGLAGQITDTQYF. The CDR3, as DNA: TGTGCCACCAGCGACCCGGGACTAGCGGGCCAGATCACAGATACGCAGTATTTT. The rearrangement joins TRBV15 to TRBJ2-3, with 12 bases lining up with TRBD2. Looked up from germline, CDR1 is LNHNV and CDR2 is YYDKDF (reference sequence). The CDR3 extends over 18 amino acids. Unmatched junction bases numbered 11, after V lost 5 bases and J lost 2 bases.

This clone was observed once. The CDR3 DNA follows: TGTGCCAGCAGCTTAGCTAGCGGGAGTCCCTACGAGCAGTACTTC. It encodes CASSLASGSPYEQYF. The chain joins TRBV11-3 to TRBJ2-7, with 10 nucleotides matching TRBD2. In germline, CDR1 is SGHNT, CDR2 YENEEA. The CDR3 consists of 15 residues. The V and J ends lost 1 base and 2 bases, in that order; junction bases with no gene match: 2.

V is TRBV7-2 and J is TRBJ2-7; D gene uncertain. Germline V gene lookup returns CDR1 SGHTA and CDR2 FQGNSA. The V gene lost 0 bases and the J gene lost 5 bases, with 11 bases spanning the gap. This CDR3 is built from 14 residues. DNA for the CDR3: TGTGCCAGCAGCTTAGCGCGTAGTGGGAACGAGCAGTACTTC. It encodes CASSLARSGNEQYF. The full variable domain, rest sourced from reference TRBV7-2 and TRBJ2-7, is GAGVSQSPSNKVTEKGKDVELRCDPISGHTALYWYRQSLGQGLEFLIYFQGNSAPDKSGLPSDRFSAERTGGSVSTLTIQRTQQEDSAVYLCASSLARSGNEQYFGPGTRLTVT.

This rearrangement joins TRBV4-1 to TRBJ2-6, with D possibly being TRBD1 (5 bases). V gave up 7 bases and J gave up 2 bases, with 15 bases separating them. CDR1 is MGHRA and CDR2 is YSYEKL in the germline V gene. The CDR3 covers 16 residues. The CDR3 loop reads CASTRSRDPGANVLTF. The CDR3 nucleotides are TGCGCCAGCACCCGCAGCAGGGATCCTGGGGCCAACGTCCTGACTTTC.

In DNA form, the CDR3 reads TGTGCCAGCAGCTCCGGGACTAGCGGGCCCTATGGCAATGAGCAGTTCTTC. It encodes CASSSGTSGPYGNEQFF. The J gene is TRBJ2-1, the V gene TRBV5-4; 12 bases are shared with TRBD2. The CDR3 totals 17 residues. CDR1 and CDR2 from the germline V gene are SGHNT and YYREEE (reference sequence). The trim removed 3 bases at V and 6 bases at J, leaving 10 bases unmatched.

The chain links TRBV7-6 to TRBJ1-2; TRBD1 matches 11 bases. The germline V gene has CDR1 SGHVS and CDR2 FNYEAQ. This CDR3 is 18 amino acids long. The trim removed 6 bases at V and 2 bases at J, leaving 14 bases unmatched. The CDR3 spells CASRRGQGAFKPNYGYTF. DNA for the CDR3: TGTGCCAGCAGACGCGGACAGGGGGCTTTTAAACCCAACTATGGCTACACCTTC.

The chain uses TRBV19 and TRBJ2-7; 11 nucleotides match TRBD1. The V gene end was trimmed by 5 bases and the J gene end by 3 bases; junction bases not matched to a gene: 3. This CDR3 spans 14 amino acids. Germline values: CDR1 LNHDA, CDR2 SQIVND (reference sequence). In nucleotides, the CDR3 is TGTGCCAGTAGTCACGGGACAGGGGGCTACGAGCAGTACTTC. Residues: CASSHGTGGYEQYF. The full variable domain, in which reference TRBV19 and TRBJ2-7 provide the parts outside the CDR3, is DGGITQSPKYLFRKEGQNVTLSCEQNLNHDAMYWYRQDPGQGLRLIYYSQIVNDFQKGDIAEGYSVSREKKESFPLTVTSAQKNPTAFYLCASSHGTGGYEQYFGPGTRLTVT.

This chain uses TRBV7-8 with TRBJ1-2, with D unresolved. CDR1 is SGHVS and CDR2 is FQNEAQ in the germline V gene. Trimming took 1 base from V and 0 from J, leaving 6 bases between them. The CDR3 has 14 amino acids. The CDR3: CASSLGQTNYGYTF. The CDR3 DNA follows: TGTGCCAGCAGCTTAGGGCAGACTAACTATGGCTACACCTTC.

The CDR3 loop is CASSSGQGNGYTF. The DNA of the CDR3 is TGTGCCAGCAGCTCCGGCCAGGGGAATGGCTACACCTTC. This sequence joins TRBV13 and TRBJ1-2, with D maybe TRBD1 (6 bases). The germline V gene has CDR1 PRHDT and CDR2 FYEKMQ (reference sequence). The V end lost 4 bases, the J end lost 6 bases, and 12 bases lay between the germline ends. This CDR3 contains 13 residues.

V is TRBV7-2 and J is TRBJ2-7; D gene ambiguous. The germline CDR1 and CDR2 sequences are SGHTA and FQGNSA. V lost 5 bases, J lost 4 bases, and 15 bases lay in between. The CDR3 consists of 14 residues. The CDR3: CASSHGRPLYEQYF. The CDR3 region has the DNA TGTGCCAGCAGCCACGGCAGGCCTTTGTACGAGCAGTACTTC.

This clone showed up just a few times. The rearrangement links TRBV2 to TRBJ1-5; D call uncertain. V was shortened by 7 bases and J by 3 bases, with 13 bases between the two germline ends. The CDR3 extends over 14 amino acids. In germline, CDR1 is SNHLY, CDR2 FYNNEI. The CDR3 DNA reads TGTGCCAGCACGAGGGAGACCCTCAATCAGCCCCAGCATTTT. It yields the protein CASTRETLNQPQHF.

The J gene is TRBJ2-3, the V gene TRBV5-4; possible D gene TRBD1, 5 bases. V was pared by 5 bases and J by 2 bases, with 15 bases between. CDR1 and CDR2 (germline): SGHNT, YYREEE (reference sequence). This CDR3 region has 15 residues. CDR3 bases: TGTGCCAGCAGTCCACCGTGGGGCCACACAGATACGCAGTATTTT. Translating gives CASSPPWGHTDTQYF.

This clone was picked up a small number of times. The chain carries TRBV7-2 and TRBJ2-7; D is perhaps TRBD1 or TRBD2 (5 bases each). CDR1 SGHTA and CDR2 FQGNSA come from the germline V gene. V was shortened by 0 bases and J by 4 bases, with 16 bases between the two germline ends. The CDR3 consists of 16 residues. This CDR3 is CASSLARGASKYEQYF. The CDR3 DNA sequence: TGTGCCAGCAGCTTAGCACGAGGGGCTAGTAAGTACGAGCAGTACTTC.

The rearrangement joins TRBV29-1 to TRBJ1-2, with 10 bases identical to TRBD1. The CDR3 length is 14 residues. The ends lost 2 bases at V and 8 bases at J; junction bases unmatched: 8. Germline-derived CDR1 and CDR2 are SQVTM and ANQGSEA. CDR3 loop: CSVESVGQGLGYTF. CDR3 nucleotide sequence: TGCAGCGTTGAAAGTGTGGGACAGGGGCTGGGCTACACCTTC.

V usage is TRBV27 and J usage is TRBJ1-4; D not certain. Per germline, CDR1 MNHEY and CDR2 SMNVEV (reference sequence). With 2 bases removed from V and 0 bases from J, the gap between germline ends came to 16 bases. This CDR3 is built from 18 residues. CDR3 bases: TGTGCCAGCAGTTTAGCGAATGAGGCAGCCGCAACTAATGAAAAACTGTTTTTT. It specifies CASSLANEAAATNEKLFF.

CDR3 sequence reads: CASSLGTGAGDTQYF. CDR3 DNA sequence: TGTGCCAGCAGCTTAGGGACAGGGGCGGGAGATACGCAGTATTTT. The chain carries TRBV7-2 and TRBJ2-3, with 9 bases identical to TRBD1. CDR1 and CDR2 (germline): SGHTA, FQGNSA. CDR3 length: 15 amino acids. Trimming removed 1 base from V and 5 bases from J; junction bases left unmatched: 4.

This chain uses TRBV2 with TRBJ2-7; D not certain. The CDR3 is 13 amino acids. The germline V gene encodes CDR1 SNHLY and CDR2 FYNNEI. The germline V and J ends were trimmed by 3 bases and 1 base, with 7 bases remaining between them. CDR3 sequence: CASSEWRSYEQYF. The CDR3 DNA reads as TGTGCCAGCAGTGAGTGGAGATCCTACGAGCAGTACTTC.

This clone was counted a few times. The chain joins TRBV6-1 to TRBJ1-4, with D unresolved. This CDR3 has 12 amino acids. Per germline, CDR1 MNHNS and CDR2 SASEGT. The V gene lost 4 bases and the J gene lost 10 bases, with 10 bases spanning the gap. CDR3 in DNA: TGTGCCAGCAGTGTCGGGTCCGGAAAACTGTTTTTT. It codes for CASSVGSGKLFF.

There are a few counts of this clone. The V and J genes are TRBV9 and TRBJ2-1, with D uncertain. The CDR3 loop spans 12 amino acids. V gave up 4 bases and J gave up 4 bases, with 6 bases separating them. From germline, CDR1 is SGDLS and CDR2 YYNGEE. DNA of the CDR3: TGTGCCAGCAGCCCTTCGTACAATGAGCAGTTCTTC. Its translation is CASSPSYNEQFF.

The rearrangement links TRBV19 to TRBJ1-6; the D is unclear. The germline V gene encodes CDR1 LNHDA and CDR2 SQIVND (reference sequence). Trimming took off 2 bases at V and 5 bases at J, with 10 bases between the two ends. The length of the CDR3 is 15 residues. CDR3 region: CASSIMAVNNSPLHF. The CDR3 DNA reads as TGTGCCAGTAGTATAATGGCAGTTAATAATTCACCCCTCCACTTT. The variable domain in full, completed from reference TRBV19 and TRBJ1-6, reads DGGITQSPKYLFRKEGQNVTLSCEQNLNHDAMYWYRQDPGQGLRLIYYSQIVNDFQKGDIAEGYSVSREKKESFPLTVTSAQKNPTAFYLCASSIMAVNNSPLHFGNGTRLTVT.

This clone has just a few counts. The chain combines TRBV7-2 with TRBJ1-1; TRBD1 aligns across 12 bases. CDR1 SGHTA and CDR2 FQGNSA come from the germline V gene. The V gene end was trimmed by 1 base and the J gene end by 5 bases; junction bases not matched to a gene: 11. The CDR3 consists of 18 residues. The CDR3: CASSLDWGQGAATTEAFF. CDR3 in DNA: TGTGCCAGCAGCTTAGATTGGGGACAGGGGGCCGCAACGACTGAAGCTTTCTTT.

The chain uses TRBV6-1 and TRBJ2-1; D possibly corresponds to TRBD1 (6 bases). Trimming removed 1 base from V and 0 bases from J, with 13 bases in between. Germline CDR1 reads MNHNS; CDR2 reads SASEGT. The CDR3 has 17 amino acids. The CDR3 is CASSEGQATPSYNEQFF. The CDR3 coding sequence is TGTGCCAGCAGTGAAGGACAGGCGACGCCCTCCTACAATGAGCAGTTCTTC.

The chain carries TRBV9 and TRBJ2-5; 10 nucleotides align to TRBD1. The J call may be mistaken, given a closer DNA end match to TRBJ2-7. The CDR3 covers 13 residues. The germline V gene has CDR1 SGDLS and CDR2 YYNGEE. CDR3 sequence: CASSGTGGYEQYF. CDR3 DNA: TGTGCCAGCAGCGGGACAGGGGGCTACGAGCAGTACTTC.

This rearrangement joins TRBV6-5 to TRBJ2-7; D might be TRBD1 (6 bases). CDR1 is MNHEY and CDR2 is SVGAGI in the germline V gene. This CDR3 contains 14 residues. Trimming took 6 bases from V and 2 from J, leaving 14 bases between them. CDR3 residues: CASRLMTGPYEQYF. DNA for the CDR3: TGTGCCAGCAGATTGATGACAGGCCCCTACGAGCAGTACTTC.

This chain links TRBV7-8 with TRBJ2-2, with D perhaps TRBD1 (5 bases). The V gene lost 3 bases and the J gene lost 0 bases, with 8 bases spanning the gap. The CDR3 covers 15 residues. Germline CDR1 is SGHVS and CDR2 is FQNEAQ. For the CDR3, the DNA is TGTGCCAGCAGCTTCGGACACGCGAACACCGGGGAGCTGTTTTTT. It codes for CASSFGHANTGELFF.